The 8 T cell receptor beta chains listed next were all sequenced from one sample in a study of blood T cell repertoires in COVID-19. TCRdb's table, derived via immunoSEQ multiplex PCR, lists solely in-frame clones and lacks some. The table shows about 77,000 clones, with less than 85% occurring only once. Sequenced material: peripheral blood. Receptor source: a man aged 55-75 years with acute or convalescent COVID-19.

The genes are TRBV7-9 and TRBJ2-7, with 9 bases lining up with TRBD1. The CDR3 length is 16 residues. The germline V gene encodes CDR1 SEHNR and CDR2 FQNEAQ (reference sequence). With 1 base clipped from V and 0 bases from J, the junction kept 4 bases outside the gene matches. The CDR3 is CASSLVGQGSSYEQYF. As DNA, the CDR3 is TGTGCCAGCAGCTTAGTGGGACAGGGAAGCTCCTACGAGCAGTACTTC.

This clone was seen repeatedly, ten times or more. The chain is built from TRBV7-6 and TRBJ2-5, with 8 nucleotides matching TRBD1. Unmatched junction bases numbered 9, after V lost 6 bases and J lost 6 bases. Germline V gives CDR1 SGHVS, CDR2 FNYEAQ. This CDR3 has 14 amino acids. CDR3 in DNA: TGTGCCAGCAGAACCGCAGGGGGCGTAAAGACCCAGTACTTC. Its protein is CASRTAGGVKTQYF.

This clone is medium-sized by share. The gene calls are TRBV6-6 and TRBJ2-5; TRBD1 agrees at 9 bases. J was trimmed by 4 bases and V by 7 bases; bases with no gene match: 7. The CDR3 length is 14 residues. Germline V gene data show CDR1 as MNHNY and CDR2 as SVGAGI (reference sequence). The CDR3 loop reads CASKTGQGPETQYF. CDR3 nucleotides: TGTGCCAGCAAAACCGGACAGGGGCCAGAGACCCAGTACTTC.

V usage is TRBV2 and J usage is TRBJ2-3; D unclear. Germline values: CDR1 SNHLY, CDR2 FYNNEI. The CDR3 totals 12 residues. V lost 8 bases to trimming and J lost 2 bases, with 8 bases between them. The CDR3 reads CASLRNTDTQYF. The CDR3 DNA follows: TGTGCCAGCCTCAGAAACACAGATACGCAGTATTTT.

V usage is TRBV2 and J usage is TRBJ2-7; 7 bases are shared with TRBD2. Per the germline V gene, CDR1 is SNHLY and CDR2 is FYNNEI. The CDR3 length is 13 residues. Germline trimming cut 8 bases from V and 6 bases from J; bases unmatched to any gene: 10. The CDR3 coding sequence is TGTGCCAGCGGGGGGAGGGGAGGCCTCGAGCAGTACTTC. As protein: CASGGRGGLEQYF. Based on the CDR3 plus reference TRBV2 and TRBJ2-7, the full variable domain is EPEVTQTPSHQVTQMGQEVILRCVPISNHLYFYWYRQILGQKVEFLVSFYNNEISEKSEIFDDQFSVERPDGSNFTLKIRSTKLEDSAMYFCASGGRGGLEQYFGPGTRLTVT.

This clone was seen more than once but under ten times. The CDR3 DNA sequence: TGTGCCAGCAGCTTAAACCCCCGGGGAGGGACCGATACGCAGTATTTT. This codes for CASSLNPRGGTDTQYF. The V gene is TRBV7-3, the J gene TRBJ2-3; TRBD2 agrees at 7 bases. CDR1 and CDR2 from the germline V gene are SGHTA and FQGTGA. This CDR3 region has 16 residues. V lost 1 base to trimming and J lost 6 bases; unmatched junction nucleotides: 10. The full variable domain, rest sourced from reference TRBV7-3 and TRBJ2-3, is GAGVSQTPSNKVTEKGKYVELRCDPISGHTALYWYRQSLGQGPEFLIYFQGTGAADDSGLPNDRFFAVRPEGSVSTLKIQRTERGDSAVYLCASSLNPRGGTDTQYFGPGTRLTVL.

The chain carries TRBV2 and TRBJ2-1, with a tentative D call TRBD2 (6 bases). Germline loops: CDR1 SNHLY, CDR2 FYNNEI. This CDR3 spans 14 amino acids. The germline V and J ends were trimmed by 4 bases and 3 bases, with 10 bases remaining between them. The CDR3 nucleotides are TGTGCCAGCAGTGTGGGACTGGTCTACAATGAGCAGTTCTTC. This codes for CASSVGLVYNEQFF.

The genes are TRBV19 and TRBJ1-2; 8 bases line up with TRBD1. The trim removed 3 bases at V and 7 bases at J, leaving 16 bases unmatched. CDR3 length: 17 amino acids. Germline V lookup: CDR1 LNHDA, CDR2 SQIVND (reference sequence). CDR3 sequence: CASSIGPSGAGGIGYTF. The DNA of the CDR3 is TGTGCCAGTAGTATCGGCCCCTCAGGGGCAGGGGGCATTGGCTACACCTTC. Together with reference TRBV19 and TRBJ1-2, the CDR3 gives the full variable domain: DGGITQSPKYLFRKEGQNVTLSCEQNLNHDAMYWYRQDPGQGLRLIYYSQIVNDFQKGDIAEGYSVSREKKESFPLTVTSAQKNPTAFYLCASSIGPSGAGGIGYTFGSGTRLTVV.